These 6 T cell receptor beta chains share one sample of origin, sequenced in a study of T cell responses to AZD1222 COVID-19 vaccine. TCRdb keeps only in-frame clones here, not all; method: immunoSEQ multiplex PCR. Seen here are under 150,000 clones, under 95% observed once, and the top ten hold approximately 2.9%. Specimen: peripheral blood, collected on day 0 of MenACWY control vaccination. Receptors originate from an adult in good health.

V and J are TRBV28 and TRBJ2-3; D perhaps matches TRBD1 (5 bases). Trimming left V 1 base short and J 5 bases short, with 10 bases between. The CDR3 contains 14 residues. In germline, CDR1 is MDHEN, CDR2 SYDVKM. The DNA for the CDR3 is TGTGCCAGCAGTTTATTAGGGGTTTTAGATACGCAGTATTTT. Translated, it gives CASSLLGVLDTQYF. The full variable domain, in which reference TRBV28 and TRBJ2-3 provide the parts outside the CDR3, is DVKVTQSSRYLVKRTGEKVFLECVQDMDHENMFWYRQDPGLGLRLIYFSYDVKMKEKGDIPEGYSVSREKKERFSLILESASTNQTSMYLCASSLLGVLDTQYFGPGTRLTVL.

The genes are TRBV18 and TRBJ2-3; 8 positions match TRBD1. CDR1 is KGHSH and CDR2 is LQKENI in the germline V gene. The V segment lost 2 bases and the J segment 3 bases; nucleotides outside the gene matches: 7. The CDR3 runs 16 residues. The DNA of the CDR3 is TGTGCCAGCTCACCAGAGCGGACAGGGTCGACAGATACGCAGTATTTT. Protein sequence: CASSPERTGSTDTQYF.

The chain recombines TRBV19 with TRBJ2-3; D possibly corresponds to TRBD2 (6 bases). V shed 4 bases and J shed 2 bases, with 13 bases lying between them. Germline CDR1 is LNHDA and CDR2 is SQIVND (reference sequence). The CDR3 has 15 residues. The CDR3 sequence: CASSNPGDLTDTQYF. CDR3 coding DNA: TGTGCCAGTAGTAATCCGGGGGACCTCACAGATACGCAGTATTTT.

The J gene is TRBJ2-5, the V gene TRBV7-9, with TRBD1 matching 10 bases. V dropped 4 bases and J dropped 5; count of bases not matched to a gene: 10. The CDR3 is 16 residues long. Germline lookup yields CDR1 SEHNR and CDR2 FQNEAQ (reference sequence). CDR3 sequence (DNA): TGTGCCAGCAGCTGGGGGGGACAGGGGCGGTTGGAGACCCAGTACTTC. It translates to CASSWGGQGRLETQYF.

CDR3 amino acids: CASRLAGGNEQFF. CDR3 DNA sequence: TGTGCCAGTCGACTAGCGGGAGGAAATGAGCAGTTCTTC. This chain connects TRBV19 to TRBJ2-1; 13 bases line up with TRBD2. This CDR3 has 13 amino acids. Losses at the gene ends were 8 bases for V and 7 bases for J; bases not matched to a gene: 2. Looked up from germline, CDR1 is LNHDA and CDR2 is SQIVND (reference sequence).

The chain has TRBV18 and TRBJ2-7, with 9 bases that match TRBD1. This CDR3 comprises 13 residues. Trimming at V came to 6 bases and at J to 3 bases, leaving 3 bases not matched to a gene. Germline CDR1 and CDR2: KGHSH and LQKENI. The CDR3 sequence: CASSSDRGYEQYF. DNA of the CDR3: TGTGCCAGCTCCTCGGACAGGGGCTACGAGCAGTACTTC. The full variable domain, rest sourced from reference TRBV18 and TRBJ2-7, is NAGVMQNPRHLVRRRGQEARLRCSPMKGHSHVYWYRQLPEEGLKFMVYLQKENIIDESGMPKERFSAEFPKEGPSILRIQQVVRGDSAAYFCASSSDRGYEQYFGPGTRLTVT.